This TCR beta chain was recorded in a study of blood T cell repertoires in COVID-19. The assay was immunoSEQ multiplex PCR, and TCRdb's table has in-frame clones only and misses some. In the table there are 110,000 to 150,000 clones, approximately 90% of which are singletons. V lost 5 bases, J lost 3 bases, and 10 bases lay in between. CDR1 SGHDN and CDR2 FVKESK come from the germline V gene. The CDR3 spans 13 residues. Sequenced material: peripheral blood. The V and J genes are TRBV14 and TRBJ1-1; D unresolved. The sequence was collected from a woman aged 40 to 50 with acute or convalescent COVID-19. The CDR3 protein is CASSSGRYTEAFF. The CDR3 bases are TGTGCCAGCAGCTCGGGGAGATACACTGAAGCTTTCTTT.